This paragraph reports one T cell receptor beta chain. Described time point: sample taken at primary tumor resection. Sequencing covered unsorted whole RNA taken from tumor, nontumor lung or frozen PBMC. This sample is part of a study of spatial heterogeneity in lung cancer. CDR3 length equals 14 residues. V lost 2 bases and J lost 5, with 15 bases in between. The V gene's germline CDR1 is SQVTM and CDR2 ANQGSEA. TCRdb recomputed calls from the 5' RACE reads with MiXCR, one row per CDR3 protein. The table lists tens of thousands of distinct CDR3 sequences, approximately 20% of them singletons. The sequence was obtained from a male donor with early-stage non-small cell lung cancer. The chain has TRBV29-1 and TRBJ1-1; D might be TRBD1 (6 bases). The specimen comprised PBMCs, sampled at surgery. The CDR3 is CSVEFYRDGTEAFF. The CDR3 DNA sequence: TGCAGCGTTGAATTTTACAGGGACGGGACTGAAGCTTTCTTT.